This passage covers 25 T cell receptor beta chains from one sample sequenced in a study of PD-1 blockade in classical Hodgkin lymphoma. This table comes from immunoSEQ multiplex PCR, and its TCRdb copy is limited to in-frame clones, with some not included. This table holds under 80,000 clones, 93% found once. Time point reported: newly diagnosed, previously untreated cHL patient sample. Sequenced material: peripheral blood mononuclear cells (PBMCs). The source of these receptors is a human donor with classical Hodgkin lymphoma.

V gene TRBV5-1 combines with J gene TRBJ2-5; tentatively, D is TRBD1 (6 bases). V gave up 3 bases and J gave up 5 bases, with 20 bases separating them. This CDR3 comprises 16 residues. Germline loops: CDR1 SGHRS, CDR2 YFSETQ. CDR3 amino acids: CASSWVRQGNVETQYF. For the CDR3, the DNA is TGCGCCAGCAGCTGGGTGCGGCAGGGGAATGTTGAGACCCAGTACTTC.

J is TRBJ2-2 and V is TRBV2; possible D gene TRBD2, 5 bases. V lost 6 bases and J 6 bases, leaving 14 bases between the germline ends. The CDR3 has 14 residues. From germline, CDR1 is SNHLY and CDR2 FYNNEI. This chain's CDR3 is CASRPTSKPGELFF. In DNA form, the CDR3 reads TGTGCCAGCAGACCTACTAGTAAACCCGGGGAGCTGTTTTTT.

The chain uses TRBV9 and TRBJ1-2, with D perhaps TRBD1 (5 bases). The V end was cut by 3 bases, the J end by 0 bases, with 15 bases between. The CDR3 extends over 16 amino acids. The germline V gene encodes CDR1 SGDLS and CDR2 YYNGEE. The CDR3 bases are TGTGCCAGCAGCGCCACACAGGCTGGACCTAACTATGGCTACACCTTC. Translation gives CASSATQAGPNYGYTF.

The gene calls are TRBV9 and TRBJ2-1; D not certain. V was clipped by 0 bases and J by 8 bases, with 12 bases between them. The CDR3 extends over 14 amino acids. The germline CDR1 and CDR2 sequences are SGDLS and YYNGEE. CDR3 nucleotide sequence: TGTGCCAGCAGCGTAGCCACGATCGGCGATGAGCAGTTCTTC. Its protein is CASSVATIGDEQFF. The entire variable domain, with the rest obtained from reference TRBV9 and TRBJ2-1, is as follows: DSGVTQTPKHLITATGQRVTLRCSPRSGDLSVYWYQQSLDQGLQFLIQYYNGEERAKGNILERFSAQQFPDLHSELNLSSLELGDSALYFCASSVATIGDEQFFGPGTRLTVL.

This chain uses TRBV4-3 with TRBJ2-1, with D unclear. CDR3 size: 14 residues. Germline loops: CDR1 LGHNA, CDR2 YSLEER. Trimming removed 0 bases at V and 6 bases at J, with 9 bases between. CDR3 region: CASSQDFTANEQFF. Written as DNA, the CDR3 is TGCGCCAGCAGCCAAGATTTTACGGCCAATGAGCAGTTCTTC.

The chain employs TRBV30 and TRBJ2-1; D may correspond to TRBD1 or TRBD2 (5 bases each). The germline gives CDR1 GTSNPN, CDR2 SVGIG (reference sequence). The germline V and J ends were trimmed by 4 bases and 0 bases, with 7 bases remaining between them. The CDR3 has 13 residues. The CDR3 protein is CAWTGSSYNEQFF. In DNA form, the CDR3 reads TGTGCCTGGACAGGGAGCTCCTACAATGAGCAGTTCTTC.

The chain combines TRBV9 with TRBJ2-6; D is undetermined. Trimming pared 3 bases from V and 0 bases from J, leaving 4 bases between. The CDR3 is 14 amino acids. The germline gives CDR1 SGDLS, CDR2 YYNGEE. The CDR3, as DNA: TGTGCCAGCAGCGGCTACTCTGGGGCCAACGTCCTGACTTTC. Translation gives CASSGYSGANVLTF.

The chain joins TRBV7-2 to TRBJ2-3, with D perhaps matching TRBD2 (6 bases). This CDR3 spans 11 amino acids. CDR1 SGHTA and CDR2 FQGNSA come from the germline V gene. Trimming removed 3 bases at V and 8 bases at J, with 6 bases between. The CDR3 region is CASSLGGTQYF. CDR3 nucleotides: TGTGCCAGCAGCTTGGGGGGTACGCAGTATTTT.

The genes are TRBV19 and TRBJ2-7; D might be TRBD1 or TRBD2, each matching 5 bases. This CDR3 has 14 residues. Germline loops: CDR1 LNHDA, CDR2 SQIVND (reference sequence). Trimming took off 5 bases at V and 3 bases at J, with 14 bases between the two ends. The CDR3 protein is CASSVDTGFYEQYF. CDR3 in DNA: TGTGCCAGTAGTGTGGACACGGGATTCTACGAGCAGTACTTC.

The chain recombines TRBV6-1 with TRBJ1-1, with TRBD1 as a possible D gene (5 bases). The germline V gene has CDR1 MNHNS and CDR2 SASEGT. The CDR3 is 12 residues long. V was clipped by 7 bases and J by 3 bases, with 9 bases between them. The CDR3 nucleotides read TGTGCCAGCATCTACAGGCACACTGAAGCTTTCTTT. Translation gives CASIYRHTEAFF.

The chain carries TRBV7-9 and TRBJ1-3; D gene uncertain. With 5 bases removed from V and 4 bases from J, the gap between germline ends came to 9 bases. The CDR3 covers 13 residues. Germline lookup yields CDR1 SEHNR and CDR2 FQNEAQ (reference sequence). Here the CDR3 DNA reads TGTGCCAGCAGCCCACATCCCGGAAACACCATATATTTT. Protein: CASSPHPGNTIYF. The full variable domain, with the rest looked up from reference TRBV7-9 and TRBJ1-3, is DTGVSQNPRHKITKRGQNVTFRCDPISEHNRLYWYRQTLGQGPEFLTYFQNEAQLEKSRLLSDRFSAERPKGSFSTLEIQRTEQGDSAMYLCASSPHPGNTIYFGEGSWLTVV.

The rearrangement joins TRBV7-9 to TRBJ2-5; D gene unclear. Trimming removed 1 base from V and 4 bases from J, with 7 bases in between. This CDR3 is 13 amino acids long. Germline V gene sequence: CDR1 SEHNR, CDR2 FQNEAQ (reference sequence). The chain's CDR3 is CASSLVGRETQYF. CDR3 nucleotides: TGTGCCAGCAGCTTAGTTGGTAGAGAGACCCAGTACTTC.

In its sample, this clone was seen once. The J gene is TRBJ2-1, the V gene TRBV19; D uncertain. The CDR3 is 13 amino acids. The germline CDR1 and CDR2 sequences are LNHDA and SQIVND (reference sequence). Between the trimmed V and J ends, which lost 1 base and 15 bases, there was a span of 16 bases. The CDR3 is CASSIGAYDRMFF. The CDR3 region has the DNA TGTGCCAGTAGTATAGGAGCGTACGATAGAATGTTCTTC.

This chain connects TRBV29-1 to TRBJ2-7; D remains ambiguous. This CDR3 is built from 14 residues. V was clipped by 5 bases and J by 2 bases, with 16 bases between them. The germline CDR1 and CDR2 sequences are SQVTM and ANQGSEA. CDR3 in amino acids: CSVLMAGLAYEQYF. The CDR3 DNA reads TGCAGCGTTCTTATGGCCGGGTTGGCCTACGAGCAGTACTTC.

The chain recombines TRBV7-2 with TRBJ2-5; 8 bases line up with TRBD2. Germline V gene sequence: CDR1 SGHTA, CDR2 FQGNSA. The ends lost 5 bases at V and 6 bases at J; junction bases unmatched: 8. The CDR3 length is 14 residues. In DNA, the CDR3 is TGTGCCAGCAGCGATCGGGGCGGGAGGAAGACCCAGTACTTC. Protein: CASSDRGGRKTQYF.

The gene calls are TRBV5-6 and TRBJ1-5; the D is unclear. Germline lookup yields CDR1 SGHDT and CDR2 YYEEEE. Deletions cut 3 bases from V and 3 bases from J, with 10 bases between. The CDR3 has 14 residues. The CDR3 sequence: CASSWAGVNQPQHF. CDR3 sequence (DNA): TGTGCCAGCAGCTGGGCGGGAGTCAATCAGCCCCAGCATTTT. Together with reference TRBV5-6 and TRBJ1-5, the CDR3 gives the full variable domain: DAGVTQSPTHLIKTRGQQVTLRCSPKSGHDTVSWYQQALGQGPQFIFQYYEEEERQRGNFPDRFSGHQFPNYSSELNVNALLLGDSALYLCASSWAGVNQPQHFGDGTRLSIL.

The chain links TRBV18 to TRBJ1-4, with D unresolved. Trimming removed 0 bases from V and 3 bases from J, with 2 bases in between. Germline CDR1 KGHSH, CDR2 LQKENI. The CDR3 is 13 amino acids. This CDR3 reads CASSPPANEKLFF. The CDR3 bases are TGTGCCAGCTCACCACCAGCTAATGAAAAACTGTTTTTT.

The CDR3 loop is CASSIQLGEQYF. The CDR3 DNA follows: TGTGCCAGCAGTATCCAACTCGGGGAGCAGTACTTC. This chain uses TRBV6-5 with TRBJ2-7; D is uncertain. Trimming cost V 5 bases and J 7 bases, with 12 bases left between them. Per germline, CDR1 MNHEY and CDR2 SVGAGI. The CDR3 sequence is 12 residues long.

The V call is TRBV7-8, the J call TRBJ1-5; possibly TRBD1 for D (5 bases). V lost 2 bases and J lost 4, with 18 bases in between. The CDR3 sequence is 17 residues long. Germline loops: CDR1 SGHVS, CDR2 FQNEAQ. CDR3 DNA sequence: TGTGCCAGCAGCTTATTCGGGGCAGGGAGAGGGAATCAGCCCCAGCATTTT. Protein sequence: CASSLFGAGRGNQPQHF.

In this sample, this clone turned up once. The rearrangement links TRBV25-1 to TRBJ2-7; 7 bases line up with TRBD1. The CDR3 totals 15 residues. The V gene's germline CDR1 is MGHDK and CDR2 SYGVNS. V was clipped by 0 bases and J by 5 bases; unmatched bases: 7. The CDR3 DNA sequence: TGTGCCAGCAGTGAATACTCGACAGGGATCCACGAGCAGTACTTC. Residues: CASSEYSTGIHEQYF.

In the case of this clone: Distinct nucleotide sequences in the sample also encode this CDR3. This rearrangement joins TRBV5-1 to TRBJ1-2; D possibly corresponds to TRBD1 (5 bases). Trimming removed 0 bases at V and 2 bases at J, with 8 bases between. This CDR3 contains 14 residues. Per germline, CDR1 SGHRS and CDR2 YFSETQ. In DNA, the CDR3 is TGCGCCAGCAGCTTGGCCGAGGGGAACTATGGCTACACCTTC. Its protein is CASSLAEGNYGYTF.

This sequence joins TRBV30 and TRBJ1-2; D is undetermined. V lost 0 bases, J lost 0 bases, and 5 bases lay in between. Germline CDR1 reads GTSNPN; CDR2 reads SVGIG (reference sequence). The CDR3 length is 13 residues. The CDR3 nucleotides are TGTGCCTGGAGTGTAAGTTCTAACTATGGCTACACCTTC. Its protein is CAWSVSSNYGYTF.

The genes are TRBV2 and TRBJ2-3, with 8 bases identical to TRBD1. J was trimmed by 2 bases and V by 6 bases; bases with no gene match: 13. The V gene's germline CDR1 is SNHLY and CDR2 FYNNEI. The CDR3 length is 17 residues. The CDR3 coding sequence is TGTGCCAGCAGCCCCAGACAGGGGCGAGCTACCACAGATACGCAGTATTTT. Translation: CASSPRQGRATTDTQYF.

This rearrangement joins TRBV2 to TRBJ1-3, with TRBD1 matching 8 bases. CDR3 length: 18 residues. The V and J ends lost 1 base and 0 bases, in that order; junction bases with no gene match: 8. Per germline, CDR1 SNHLY and CDR2 FYNNEI. The CDR3 loop is CASSEGHVTGGSGNTIYF. In nucleotides, the CDR3 is TGTGCCAGCAGTGAAGGGCATGTAACAGGGGGCTCTGGAAACACCATATATTTT.

This chain joins TRBV21-1 and TRBJ2-7; the D call in the table, TRBD2, was not verified against the DNA. TRBV21-1 is a documented pseudogene. This CDR3 has 13 residues. CDR3 residues: CASSTPGGYEQYF. The CDR3 nucleotides are TGTGCCAGCAGCACACCGGGAGGGTACGAGCAGTACTTC.